Each of the 6 T cell receptor beta chains below was sequenced from the same sample in a study of identical twins. TCRdb passed the 5' RACE reads through MiXCR, listing each CDR3 protein once. The table records about 390,000 distinct CDR3 sequences, approximately 8.7% of them present only once. The sequenced material came from naive T cells sorted from blood. The receptors come from a woman aged 45-65 years in good health.

CDR3 nucleotides: TGCGCCAGCAGCTTGGCCAGGAGCGGACCCCACAATGAGCAGTTCTTC. This codes for CASSLARSGPHNEQFF. V gene TRBV5-1 combines with J gene TRBJ2-1, with TRBD2 as a possible D gene (5 bases). V was shortened by 0 bases and J by 5 bases, with 15 bases between the two germline ends. The CDR3 has 16 residues. Germline CDR1 is SGHRS and CDR2 is YFSETQ.

The V call is TRBV4-1, the J call TRBJ1-3; TRBD1 matches at 7 bases. Unmatched junction bases numbered 8, after V lost 2 bases and J lost 4 bases. The CDR3 runs to 16 residues. The germline gives CDR1 MGHRA, CDR2 YSYEKL. The CDR3 region is CASSQTTGTVGNTIYF. In nucleotides, the CDR3 is TGCGCCAGCAGCCAAACGACCGGGACAGTAGGAAACACCATATATTTT.

The table lists this clonotype with a few counts. The rearrangement uses TRBV3-1 and TRBJ2-7, with 11 bases identical to TRBD2. CDR1 LGHDT and CDR2 YNNKEL come from the germline V gene (reference sequence). The trim removed 2 bases at V and 6 bases at J, leaving 6 bases unmatched. CDR3 length: 15 residues. CDR3 DNA sequence: TGTGCCAGCAGCCAACCCCCTAGCGGGAGGCGCGAGCAGTACTTC. Translated, it gives CASSQPPSGRREQYF.

This clonotype was counted a few times. V is TRBV10-3 and J is TRBJ1-5; 7 nucleotides agree with TRBD1. From germline, CDR1 is ENHRY and CDR2 SYGVKD. This CDR3 spans 13 amino acids. With V trimmed by 9 bases and J by 8 bases, 10 bases remained unmatched. The CDR3 DNA sequence: TGTGCCATGGGAGAAGGGGGCAGGGAGCCCCAGCATTTT. It is translated as CAMGEGGREPQHF.

The chain couples TRBV24-1 to TRBJ1-4; D gene unclear. Germline lookup yields CDR1 KGHDR and CDR2 SFDVKD. The length of the CDR3 is 11 residues. Trimming removed 6 bases at V and 7 bases at J, with 5 bases between. CDR3 DNA: TGTGCCACCAGTTCCGGTGAAAAACTGTTTTTT. Its protein product is CATSSGEKLFF.

The J gene is TRBJ1-1, the V gene TRBV25-1; perhaps TRBD1 as D (6 bases). This CDR3 has 14 amino acids. CDR1 is MGHDK, CDR2 SYGVNS, per germline. V shed 5 bases and J shed 3 bases, with 13 bases lying between them. CDR3 protein: CASSLQGSYTEAFF. The CDR3 DNA sequence: TGTGCCAGCAGTTTACAGGGTTCGTACACTGAAGCTTTCTTT.